The present T cell receptor beta chain was sequenced within a study of T cell responses to AZD1222 COVID-19 vaccine. Germline V lookup: CDR1 ENHRY, CDR2 SYGVKD. CDR3 length equals 14 residues. The V end was cut by 7 bases, the J end by 2 bases, with 15 bases between. Repertoires were generated with immunoSEQ multiplex PCR, while TCRdb's copy carries only in-frame clones and drops some. The table records some 150,000 clones, 88% of them present only once. This clone was found a few times. This TCR came from an adult in good health. V usage is TRBV10-3 and J usage is TRBJ2-7, with D perhaps TRBD1 or TRBD2 (6 bases each). The sample consisted of peripheral blood, taken on day 0 of AZD1222 vaccination. The chain's CDR3 is CAITGAGSPYEQYF. The CDR3 bases are TGTGCCATCACGGGGGCAGGGAGCCCCTACGAGCAGTACTTC.